The 19 T cell receptor beta chains reported below all come from one sample, sequenced in a study of blood T cell repertoires in COVID-19. The assay was immunoSEQ multiplex PCR, and TCRdb's table has in-frame clones only and misses some. The sample holds about 130,000 clones, roughly 89% seen once. The sequenced sample was PBMCs or T cells enriched from blood (not recorded which). The source of these receptors is a man aged 45 to 65 who had recovered from COVID-19.

V is TRBV7-8 and J is TRBJ2-4; tentatively, D is TRBD1 (6 bases). The CDR3 totals 15 residues. Germline lookup yields CDR1 SGHVS and CDR2 FQNEAQ. Trimming left V 4 bases short and J 1 base short, with 11 bases between. CDR3 sequence: CASSSTDRAKNIQYF. The CDR3 DNA reads TGTGCCAGCAGCTCTACTGACAGGGCCAAAAACATTCAGTACTTC.

This rearrangement joins TRBV11-2 to TRBJ2-7; TRBD2 might be the D (5 bases). V was shortened by 1 base and J by 11 bases, with 15 bases between the two germline ends. The length of the CDR3 is 13 residues. From germline, CDR1 is SGHAT and CDR2 FQNNGV. This chain's CDR3 is CASSLALSAGEYF. The CDR3 nucleotides read TGTGCCAGCAGCTTAGCCCTAAGCGCCGGGGAGTACTTC.

The V gene is TRBV4-1, the J gene TRBJ1-4; 8 nucleotides align to TRBD1. Germline V lookup: CDR1 MGHRA, CDR2 YSYEKL. The CDR3 runs to 15 residues. Unmatched junction bases numbered 4, after V lost 1 base and J lost 6 bases. The CDR3 DNA reads as TGCGCCAGCAGCCAAGGACAGGGGTTGGATGAAAAACTGTTTTTT. It codes for CASSQGQGLDEKLFF.

The chain carries TRBV11-2 and TRBJ2-1; unclear D gene. The CDR3 sequence is 13 residues long. V lost 4 bases to trimming and J lost 9 bases, with 13 bases between them. From germline, CDR1 is SGHAT and CDR2 FQNNGV. The CDR3 nucleotides read TGTGCCAGCAGCTCTGGAGTGTTTGGTGAGCAGTTCTTC. Amino acids: CASSSGVFGEQFF.

The V gene is TRBV19, the J gene TRBJ1-1; tentatively, D is TRBD1 (5 bases). Germline lookup yields CDR1 LNHDA and CDR2 SQIVND (reference sequence). The V gene lost 3 bases and the J gene lost 3 bases, with 14 bases spanning the gap. This CDR3 spans 15 amino acids. The CDR3 region is CASSIQPGGYTEAFF. The CDR3 region has the DNA TGTGCCAGTAGTATTCAACCGGGGGGGTACACTGAAGCTTTCTTT.

V is TRBV4-3 and J is TRBJ2-2; 9 bases align to TRBD2. Germline CDR1 reads LGHNA; CDR2 reads YSLEER. Trimming took 0 bases from V and 6 from J; bases not matched to a gene: 20. This CDR3 is built from 21 residues. This CDR3 is CASSQDPGAVGGRAGSGELFF. DNA of the CDR3: TGCGCCAGCAGCCAAGATCCGGGTGCCGTAGGCGGGAGGGCCGGGTCCGGGGAGCTGTTTTTT.

J is TRBJ2-4 and V is TRBV19; 8 bases align to TRBD1. The CDR3 runs 16 residues. V was clipped by 5 bases and J by 8 bases; unmatched bases: 14. The V gene's germline CDR1 is LNHDA and CDR2 SQIVND (reference sequence). The chain's CDR3 is CASSSQGAGKGDIQYF. DNA of the CDR3: TGTGCCAGTAGTTCTCAGGGGGCGGGGAAGGGAGACATTCAGTACTTC.

The chain recombines TRBV9 with TRBJ1-2; D perhaps matches TRBD1 (6 bases). V lost 0 bases to trimming and J lost 0 bases, with 12 bases between them. This CDR3 has 16 residues. The germline gives CDR1 SGDLS, CDR2 YYNGEE. CDR3 sequence reads: CASSVGTGPTNYGYTF. CDR3 DNA sequence: TGTGCCAGCAGCGTAGGAACAGGGCCGACTAACTATGGCTACACCTTC.

V usage is TRBV28 and J usage is TRBJ2-2; D not certain. CDR3 length: 12 amino acids. Germline V gene sequence: CDR1 MDHEN, CDR2 SYDVKM. V was shortened by 8 bases and J by 0 bases, with 4 bases between the two germline ends. The CDR3 sequence: CASQSNTGELFF. CDR3 sequence (DNA): TGTGCCAGCCAATCGAACACCGGGGAGCTGTTTTTT.

As for this clone: The junction departs from the called germline gene at one end, perhaps through a read error. This rearrangement joins TRBV7-7 to TRBJ2-2, with TRBD1 matching 7 bases. The CDR3 runs 14 residues. Germline V lookup: CDR1 SSHAT, CDR2 FNYEAQ (reference sequence). In nucleotides, the CDR3 is TGTGCTAGCAGCCAACTGACAGGGCCCGGGGAGCTGTTTTTT. Translated: CASSQLTGPGELFF.

The genes are TRBV4-2 and TRBJ1-2; D is ambiguous. The germline V and J ends were trimmed by 4 bases and 2 bases, with 11 bases remaining between them. This CDR3 spans 14 amino acids. In germline, CDR1 is LGHNA, CDR2 YNFKEQ. CDR3 amino acids: CASSPRHLNYGYTF. In DNA, the CDR3 is TGTGCCAGCAGCCCGAGGCACCTCAACTATGGCTACACCTTC.

This chain joins TRBV20-1 and TRBJ2-2; D may be TRBD2 (6 bases). V lost 3 bases and J 1 base, leaving 9 bases between the germline ends. The CDR3 covers 14 residues. Germline values: CDR1 DFQATT, CDR2 SNEGSKA (reference sequence). CDR3: CSASPGGNTGELFF. For the CDR3, the DNA is TGCAGTGCTAGTCCCGGGGGGAACACCGGGGAGCTGTTTTTT.

CDR3 in DNA: TGCGCCAGCAGCTCCTCTAGCTATGAGACCCAGTACTTC. The encoded protein is CASSSSSYETQYF. The chain joins TRBV5-1 to TRBJ2-5, with D maybe TRBD2 (5 bases). The germline V gene encodes CDR1 SGHRS and CDR2 YFSETQ. V gave up 3 bases and J gave up 5 bases, with 11 bases separating them. The CDR3 runs to 13 residues.

J is TRBJ2-1 and V is TRBV27, with 8 bases identical to TRBD2. The germline V gene encodes CDR1 MNHEY and CDR2 SMNVEV (reference sequence). J lost 0 bases, V lost 3 bases, and 10 bases had no gene match. The CDR3 sequence is 18 residues long. This CDR3 is CASSLADLAGGSYNEQFF. CDR3 nucleotide sequence: TGTGCCAGCAGTTTGGCCGACCTAGCGGGTGGCTCCTACAATGAGCAGTTCTTC.

V is TRBV7-9 and J is TRBJ1-4; 8 nucleotides agree with TRBD1. The V and J ends lost 5 bases and 8 bases, in that order; junction bases with no gene match: 7. Germline V CDR1 and CDR2: SEHNR, FQNEAQ (reference sequence). This CDR3 has 14 residues. The CDR3 here is CASSPTGVEEKLFF. The CDR3, as DNA: TGTGCCAGCAGCCCGACAGGGGTAGAGGAAAAACTGTTTTTT.

This rearrangement joins TRBV5-5 to TRBJ1-6; perhaps TRBD1 as D (6 bases). Germline V gene data show CDR1 as SGHKS and CDR2 as YYEKEE (reference sequence). The CDR3 contains 16 residues. Deletions cut 0 bases from V and 6 bases from J, with 13 bases between. This CDR3 reads CASSLEGEGFNSPLHF. The CDR3 DNA reads TGTGCCAGCAGCTTGGAGGGGGAAGGATTTAATTCACCCCTCCACTTT.

Points on this clone: The same CDR3 is also encoded by other DNA sequences in this sample. The gene calls are TRBV5-1 and TRBJ1-5; possible D gene TRBD1, 5 bases. Germline V CDR1 and CDR2: SGHRS, YFSETQ. V lost 5 bases, J lost 0 bases, and 6 bases lay in between. The CDR3 contains 13 residues. The CDR3 nucleotides read TGCGCCAGCAGAGACAGTAGCAATCAGCCCCAGCATTTT. Protein: CASRDSSNQPQHF.

The chain combines TRBV2 with TRBJ1-1; D gene unclear. The V and J ends lost 6 bases and 2 bases respectively, with 16 bases between them. Germline-derived CDR1 and CDR2 are SNHLY and FYNNEI. The CDR3 runs 15 residues. CDR3 bases: TGTGCCAGCAGGACCAATGGCGGGTTTAACACTGAAGCTTTCTTT. As protein: CASRTNGGFNTEAFF.

The rearrangement joins TRBV11-2 to TRBJ1-4, with D tentatively TRBD1 (6 bases). Trimming removed 5 bases from V and 6 bases from J, with 13 bases in between. Germline CDR1 reads SGHAT; CDR2 reads FQNNGV. This CDR3 has 14 amino acids. CDR3 region: CASSRTAGDEKLFF. The CDR3 region has the DNA TGTGCCAGCAGCCGCACGGCAGGGGATGAAAAACTGTTTTTT.